This TCR beta chain was observed in a study of technical replicates of blood from several donors. Using immunoSEQ multiplex PCR, the repertoire was profiled, and TCRdb retains in-frame clones only, with some absent. The sample gives 99,000 or so clones, 95% of which show up once; over 0.2% is in the top ten. Sequenced input: T cells isolated from PBMCs. This TCR came from a human donor in good health.

CDR3 DNA: TGTGCCAGCAGCGTAGGCCTAGCTGAAATCGAAGAGACCCAGTACTTC. It yields the protein CASSVGLAEIEETQYF. This chain links TRBV9 with TRBJ2-5; possible D gene TRBD2, 5 bases. This CDR3 is built from 16 residues. Germline V gene data show CDR1 as SGDLS and CDR2 as YYNGEE. The ends were cut back, 0 bases at V and 3 bases at J, with 15 bases in the middle. The whole variable domain, filled in from reference TRBV9 and TRBJ2-5, reads DSGVTQTPKHLITATGQRVTLRCSPRSGDLSVYWYQQSLDQGLQFLIQYYNGEERAKGNILERFSAQQFPDLHSELNLSSLELGDSALYFCASSVGLAEIEETQYFGPGTRLLVL.